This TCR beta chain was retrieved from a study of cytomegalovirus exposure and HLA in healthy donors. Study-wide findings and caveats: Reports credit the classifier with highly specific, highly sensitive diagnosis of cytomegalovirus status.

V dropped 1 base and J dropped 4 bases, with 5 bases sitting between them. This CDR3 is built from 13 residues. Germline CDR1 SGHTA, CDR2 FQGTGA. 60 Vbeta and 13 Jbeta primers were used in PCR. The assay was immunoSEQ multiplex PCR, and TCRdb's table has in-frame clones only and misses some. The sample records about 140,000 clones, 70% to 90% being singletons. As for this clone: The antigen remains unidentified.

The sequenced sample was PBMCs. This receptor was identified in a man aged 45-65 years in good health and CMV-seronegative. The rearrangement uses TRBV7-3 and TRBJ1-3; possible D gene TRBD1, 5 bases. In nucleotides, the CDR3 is TGTGCCAGCAGCTTAAACAGGGGAAACACCATATATTTT. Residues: CASSLNRGNTIYF. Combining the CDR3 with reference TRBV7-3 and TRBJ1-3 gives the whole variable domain GAGVSQTPSNKVTEKGKYVELRCDPISGHTALYWYRQSLGQGPEFLIYFQGTGAADDSGLPNDRFFAVRPEGSVSTLKIQRTERGDSAVYLCASSLNRGNTIYFGEGSWLTVV.